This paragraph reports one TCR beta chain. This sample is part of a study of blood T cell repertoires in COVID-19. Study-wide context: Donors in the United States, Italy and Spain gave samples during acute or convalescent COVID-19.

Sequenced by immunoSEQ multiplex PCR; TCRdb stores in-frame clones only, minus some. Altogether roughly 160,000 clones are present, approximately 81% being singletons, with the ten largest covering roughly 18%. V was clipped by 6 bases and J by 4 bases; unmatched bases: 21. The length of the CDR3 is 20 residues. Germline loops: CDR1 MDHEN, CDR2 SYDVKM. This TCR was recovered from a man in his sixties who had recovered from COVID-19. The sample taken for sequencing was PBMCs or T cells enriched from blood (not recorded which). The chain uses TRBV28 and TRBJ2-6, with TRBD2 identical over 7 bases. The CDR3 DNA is TGTGCCAGCAGAGTTCACGGCTTTGGGGGGGGTGCTGGGGGGGCCAACGTCCTGACTTTC. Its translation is CASRVHGFGGGAGGANVLTF.